What follows are 12 T cell receptor beta chains derived from one specimen sequenced in a study of T cell repertoires in cytomegalovirus infection. These receptors lack a known antigen. TCRdb reprocessed the reads with MiXCR, giving one entry per CDR3 protein. The table has approximately 50,000 distinct CDR3 sequences, about a fifth seen once; the top ten hold around 64%. The sequencing used CD8+ T cells from cultured PBMCs, collected from culture after CMV antigen stimulation. The receptors were sampled from a human donor in good health (CMV status not recorded). Some clones in this sample may be carry-over from other donors' samples.

This clonotype was counted only a few times. The J gene is TRBJ2-7, the V gene TRBV7-9; 13 nucleotides line up with TRBD2. The V gene's germline CDR1 is SEHNR and CDR2 FQNEAQ (reference sequence). V lost 5 bases, J lost 3 bases, and 16 bases stayed unmatched. CDR3 length: 19 amino acids. The CDR3, as DNA: TGTGCCAGCAGCGGGCTAGGGATGGACGGGACTAGCGGGGTCTACGAGCAGTACTTC. Protein: CASSGLGMDGTSGVYEQYF.

This clonotype was picked up a small number of times. This chain joins TRBV7-9 and TRBJ1-6; perhaps TRBD1 as D (6 bases). This CDR3 contains 17 residues. V lost 3 bases to trimming and J lost 1 base, with 13 bases between them. Germline assignment: CDR1 SEHNR and CDR2 FQNEAQ (reference sequence). The CDR3 region is CASSFRVQGSYNSPLHF. The CDR3, as DNA: TGTGCCAGCAGCTTTCGAGTTCAGGGGTCCTATAATTCACCCCTCCACTTT.

The V call is TRBV7-2, the J call TRBJ2-5; weak D call: TRBD1 (6 bases). The CDR3 has 15 amino acids. Germline CDR1 and CDR2: SGHTA and FQGNSA. Between the trimmed V and J ends, which lost 5 bases and 4 bases, there was a span of 17 bases. The CDR3 DNA sequence: TGTGCCAGCAGCACCTCCACAGGGTTAGGAGAGACCCAGTACTTC. It is translated as CASSTSTGLGETQYF.

V gene TRBV6-2 or TRBV6-3 combines with J gene TRBJ2-3; 7 bases are shared with TRBD2. V was pared by 5 bases and J by 4 bases, with 9 bases of the junction left unmatched. The CDR3 spans 15 residues. Germline V lookup: CDR1 MNHEY, CDR2 SVGEGT. CDR3 coding DNA: TGTGCCAGCAGTCAAGGAGGGGAGGGCTCAGATACGCAGTATTTT. Its protein is CASSQGGEGSDTQYF.

This chain uses TRBV28 with TRBJ1-5; possibly TRBD1 for D (6 bases). Germline values: CDR1 MDHEN, CDR2 SYDVKM. The CDR3 spans 14 residues. V dropped 4 bases and J dropped 6 bases, with 13 bases sitting between them. The CDR3 nucleotides read TGTGCCAGCAGTTCCGCGGGGGGCGGTCAGCCCCAGCATTTT. Protein: CASSSAGGGQPQHF.

This clonotype appeared a few times. This sequence joins TRBV6-2 or TRBV6-3 and TRBJ2-2; D is possibly TRBD1 (5 bases). Germline CDR1 reads MNHEY; CDR2 reads SVGEGT. Trimming pared 7 bases from V and 2 bases from J, leaving 11 bases between. The CDR3 runs to 14 residues. The CDR3 DNA follows: TGTGCCAGCACAGACAGAATAAACACCGGGGAGCTGTTTTTT. Amino acid sequence: CASTDRINTGELFF.

This clonotype was counted a single time. V and J are TRBV20-1 and TRBJ1-1; possibly TRBD1 for D (6 bases). CDR1 is DFQATT, CDR2 SNEGSKA, per germline (reference sequence). There are 16 residues in the CDR3. Between the trimmed V and J ends, which lost 1 base and 0 bases, there was a span of 15 bases. CDR3 sequence (DNA): TGCAGTGCTAGAGTAGGGGGAAACATCTTGAACACTGAAGCTTTCTTT. Translated: CSARVGGNILNTEAFF.

This clonotype was seen a single time. The chain is built from TRBV6-2 or TRBV6-3 and TRBJ2-7, with D unresolved. The CDR3 is made up of 11 amino acids. Trimming removed 5 bases at V and 7 bases at J, with 9 bases between. CDR1 and CDR2 from the germline V gene are MNHEY and SVGEGT. The CDR3 sequence is CASSLSKEQYF. CDR3 bases: TGTGCCAGCAGTCTCTCTAAGGAGCAGTACTTC.

V gene TRBV20-1 combines with J gene TRBJ2-7; no clear D. The CDR3 totals 14 residues. Germline values: CDR1 DFQATT, CDR2 SNEGSKA (reference sequence). With 6 bases removed from V and 2 bases from J, the gap between germline ends came to 17 bases. CDR3 amino acids: CSAPSVAEPYEQYF. The CDR3, as DNA: TGCAGTGCGCCGAGCGTGGCCGAACCCTACGAGCAGTACTTC.

This clonotype has more than one count but fewer than ten. The chain employs TRBV12-5 and TRBJ1-1, with 9 positions matching TRBD1. V was pared by 4 bases and J by 3 bases, with 3 bases of the junction left unmatched. Germline V gene lookup returns CDR1 LGHNT and CDR2 FRNRAP. The CDR3 consists of 14 residues. The CDR3 nucleotides read TGTGCTAGTGGTTGGACAGGGGAATACACTGAAGCTTTCTTT. Its translation is CASGWTGEYTEAFF.

This clonotype has more than one count but fewer than ten. This rearrangement joins TRBV11-2 to TRBJ1-2, with D unclear. The CDR3 consists of 12 residues. Trimming cost V 5 bases and J 4 bases, with 8 bases left between them. CDR1 is SGHAT and CDR2 is FQNNGV in the germline V gene. The CDR3 reads CASSVQTYGYTF. As DNA, the CDR3 is TGTGCCAGCAGCGTTCAGACCTATGGCTACACCTTC.

This clonotype was counted a single time. The gene calls are TRBV6-1 and TRBJ2-1; D gene unclear. This CDR3 is 15 amino acids long. Germline V gene data show CDR1 as MNHNS and CDR2 as SASEGT. Trimming took off 3 bases at V and 0 bases at J, with 9 bases between the two ends. In nucleotides, the CDR3 is TGTGCCAGCAGTGACCTGGGGAACTCCTACAATGAGCAGTTCTTC. It encodes CASSDLGNSYNEQFF.